These T cell receptor beta chains were read from a single sample in a study of OX40 agonist ivuxolimab in advanced cancers. Only in-frame clones appear in the TCRdb table, and some are missing; sequencing was by immunoSEQ multiplex PCR. The table includes about 68,000 clones, around 84% detected once. The sample consisted of CD4+ or CD8+ T cells sorted from blood, taken in a trial of the OX40 agonist ivuxolimab. Source of these receptors: an adult with an advanced solid tumor such as melanoma, head and neck, liver or kidney cancer. CDR3s include the opening cysteine and the closing phenylalanine or tryptophan. A D gene is named only where the DNA matches it firmly. Clone size is given for some rows only: seen once, a few or many times, or a class if the clone is expanded.

TRBJ2-7 | NA | TRBV6-5 | NA | TGTGCCAGCAGTTATATCCGGGACACACACTACGAGCAGTACTTC | CASSYIRDTHYEQYF
TRBJ2-2 | NA | TRBV18 | NA | TGTGCCAGCTCACCTGAAGCAGACACCGGGGAGCTGTTTTTT | CASSPEADTGELFF
TRBJ2-1 | NA | TRBV11-2 | once | TGTGCCAGCAGCCCAGGACTGGGGCGTGCTGAGCAGTTCTTC | CASSPGLGRAEQFF
TRBJ2-7 | TRBD2 | TRBV15 | NA | TGTGCCACCAGCAGAGGACTTAGACGGGAGGGCTACGAGCAGTACTTC | CATSRGLRREGYEQYF
TRBJ1-2 | NA | TRBV6-1 | NA | TGTGCCAGCGCCCAGGGAGGCGACTATGGCTACACCTTC | CASAQGGDYGYTF
TRBJ2-6 | NA | TRBV13 | NA | TGTGCCAGCCTTAGGACGGGGTATATCTCTGGGGCCAACGTCCTGACTTTC | CASLRTGYISGANVLTF
TRBJ2-3 | NA | TRBV19 | NA | TGTGCCAGTAGTATAGCGGAGAACACAGATACGCAGTATTTT | CASSIAENTDTQYF
TRBJ2-4 | NA | TRBV27 | NA | TGTGCCAGCTCCCCCAGGGGGGCGGGGACAGCCAAAAACATTCAGTACTTC | CASSPRGAGTAKNIQYF
TRBJ2-5 | TRBD2 | TRBV5-5 | once | TGTGCCAGCAGCTGGGGACTACGAGCGGGAGGGGGTCGGGAGACCCAGTACTTC | CASSWGLRAGGGRETQYF
TRBJ1-2 | NA | TRBV5-1 | few | TGCGCCAGCAGCTTAAGTCAGAACTATGGCTACACCTTC | CASSLSQNYGYTF
TRBJ2-7 | NA | TRBV10-3 | NA | TGTGCCATCAGTGAATCCCAGGGGTCTTCCTACGAGCAGTACTTC | CAISESQGSSYEQYF
TRBJ2-7 | NA | TRBV5-8 | once | TGTGCCAGCAGCTTGGGGGTCAGAAGCTCCTACGAGCAGTACTTC | CASSLGVRSSYEQYF
TRBJ2-7 | NA | TRBV2 | once | TGTGCCAGCAGTGGGGCCGAGGGGATAATAGAGCAGTACTTC | CASSGAEGIIEQYF
TRBJ2-5 | NA | TRBV2 | few | TGTGCCAGCAGTGCGAGCAGGAGATTTGAGACCCAGTACTTC | CASSASRRFETQYF
TRBJ2-7 | TRBD1 | TRBV5-1 | NA | TGCGCCAGCCGACAGGGAACCTACGAGCAGTACTTC | CASRQGTYEQYF
TRBJ2-7 | TRBD2 | TRBV19 | NA | TGTGCCAACCGGGGGGGAATCTCCTACGAGCAGTACTTC | CANRGGISYEQYF
TRBJ2-5 | NA | TRBV19 | once | TGTGCCAGTAGTATCCACCAAGAGACCCAGTACTTC | CASSIHQETQYF
TRBJ2-5 | NA | TRBV6-5 | NA | TGTGCCAGCAGTCACTCAATTGGGCAGCGGGCGGAGACCCAGTACTTC | CASSHSIGQRAETQYF
TRBJ2-5 | NA | TRBV7-3 | NA | TGTGCCAGCAGCTTAAACACCCAAGAGACCCAGTACTTC | CASSLNTQETQYF
TRBJ1-6 | TRBD1 | TRBV2 | NA | TGTGCCAGCAGTGAAGTAGGGGGCGATTCACCCCTCCACTTT | CASSEVGGDSPLHF
TRBJ2-5 | TRBD1 | TRBV18 | NA | TGTGCCAGCTCACGGGGACAGGAAGAGACCCAGTACTTC | CASSRGQEETQYF
TRBJ2-5 | NA | TRBV7-8 | NA | TGTGCCAGCAGCTTAGATGTCCTTGGAGAGACCCAGTACTTC | CASSLDVLGETQYF
TRBJ2-3 | TRBD2 | TRBV28 | NA | TGTGCCAGCAGTTTCCAGAGCGGGAGCGGCACAGATACGCAGTATTTT | CASSFQSGSGTDTQYF
TRBJ2-7 | NA | TRBV4-1 | NA | TGCGCCAGCAGCCAGGGTCCTTACGAGCAGTACTTC | CASSQGPYEQYF
TRBJ2-7 | TRBD2 | TRBV18 | NA | TGTGCCAGCTCACCACCGGCGGGAGGGCCACTCGAGCAGTACTTC | CASSPPAGGPLEQYF
TRBJ2-7 | NA | TRBV28 | NA | TGTGCCAGCAGCTCCCTGGGGACCACCTACGAGCAGTACTTC | CASSSLGTTYEQYF
TRBJ2-7 | TRBD1 | TRBV18 | NA | TGTGCCAGCTCACCTAGACGGCAGGGGGCCTACGAGCAGTACTTC | CASSPRRQGAYEQYF
TRBJ2-2 | TRBD2 | TRBV25-1 | few | TGTGCCAGCAGTGAAAGACTAGCGGGAGACACCGGGGAGCTGTTTTTT | CASSERLAGDTGELFF
TRBJ2-1 | TRBD1 | TRBV5-5 | NA | TGTGCCAGCAGCGCGGGTGCAGGGGGTCTCTCGTACAATGAGCAGTTCTTC | CASSAGAGGLSYNEQFF
TRBJ2-7 | TRBD1 | TRBV30 | NA | TGTGCCTGGAGGTCAAGAACAGGGGCCAACTACGAGCAGTACTTC | CAWRSRTGANYEQYF
TRBJ2-1 | NA | TRBV27 | NA | TGTGCCAGCAGCCTCAGCCCGAACCACAATGAGCAGTTCTTC | CASSLSPNHNEQFF
TRBJ2-4 | NA | TRBV7-9 | NA | TGTGCCAGCAGCTTAGAAGTGGACATTCAGTACTTC | CASSLEVDIQYF
TRBJ2-2 | NA | TRBV14 | NA | TGTGCCAGCAGCCAAGAAGGGGGGAAGCTGTTTTTT | CASSQEGGKLFF
TRBJ2-6 | NA | TRBV2 | once | TGTGCCAGTAACGCTGGGGCCAACGTCCTGACTTTC | CASNAGANVLTF
TRBJ1-2 | NA | TRBV6-1 | NA | TGTGCCAGCAGGGAAAAACACTGGGGTTATCATGGCTACACCTTC | CASREKHWGYHGYTF
TRBJ2-7 | NA | TRBV20-1 | once | TGCAGTGCTTTTAACGGCGAGCAGTACTTC | CSAFNGEQYF
TRBJ2-1 | NA | TRBV30 | NA | TGTGCCTGGAGATATCTAGACAGAGTCTCCAATGAGCAGTTCTTC | CAWRYLDRVSNEQFF
TRBJ2-5 | NA | TRBV5-5 | few | TGTGCCAGCAGCGCGACATGGGAGACCCAGTACTTC | CASSATWETQYF
TRBJ2-2 | NA | TRBV2 | NA | TGTGCCAGCAGTCAAGGGGGGGCCGGGGAGCTGTTTTTT | CASSQGGAGELFF
TRBJ2-2 | NA | TRBV5-1 | NA | TGCGCCAGCAGCTTGGAGAGTACCGGGGAGCTGTTTTTT | CASSLESTGELFF
TRBJ2-1 | TRBD2 | TRBV27 | NA | TGTGCCAGCAGTTCCAACGCGGGACTAGCGGGAGGGCTTGAGGAGCAGTTCTTC | CASSSNAGLAGGLEEQFF